This T cell receptor (beta chain) derives from a study of CD8 T cells in ankylosing spondylitis. This CDR3 is built from 16 residues. The germline V gene has CDR1 LGHNA and CDR2 YNFKEQ. V was clipped by 3 bases and J by 4 bases; unmatched bases: 6. There are many counts of this clonotype. Its target is not known. The TCR beta libraries were generated through quantitative 5'-RACE incorporating molecular barcodes. TCRdb re-called the 5' RACE reads with MiXCR, one entry per CDR3 protein. In the table there are 200,000 or so distinct CDR3 sequences, roughly 13% of which are singletons. The study's findings and limits: Clones that were linked to disease were CD8+ and were relatively rare in peripheral blood. The study identified a TCR beta motif of several highly homologous variants that appeared characteristic of ankylosing spondylitis blood. Reports say disease-linked clones showed up significantly more in matched ankylosing spondylitis synovial fluid.

Sequenced: blood, either unsorted or a sorted T cell fraction (not recorded which). The chain joins TRBV4-2 to TRBJ2-1; TRBD2 matches at 10 bases. This receptor was identified in a female donor with ankylosing spondylitis or in good health (not recorded which). This CDR3 reads CASSHYSGGMYNEQFF. The CDR3, as DNA: TGTGCCAGCAGCCACTATAGCGGGGGGATGTACAATGAGCAGTTCTTC.